This is a list of T cell receptor beta chains from one sample in a study of T-cell memory formation after mild COVID-19. TCRdb analysed the 5' RACE reads with MiXCR anew, one entry per CDR3 protein. Here the sample spans about 410,000 distinct CDR3 sequences, roughly 17% being singletons. The sequenced material came from PBMCs or a T cell subset sorted from them (not recorded which). These receptors originate from a man aged 18 to 29 who had mild COVID-19 (a few samples of this study predate the infection). Cell type and time point are not known. CDR3s include the opening cysteine and the closing phenylalanine or tryptophan. Fields, in order: V gene, D gene, CDR3 protein. D genes are given only for firm matches.

V gene: TRBV7-3; D gene: .; CDR3 protein: CASSLTATRSYNEQFF
V gene: TRBV12-3/TRBV12-4; D gene: TRBD2; CDR3 protein: CASSPHELAGGPQETQYF
V gene: TRBV4-1; D gene: TRBD2; CDR3 protein: CASSQKGGLAGQETQYF
V gene: TRBV5-1; D gene: TRBD1; CDR3 protein: CASSVTGAGSPLHF
V gene: TRBV5-1; D gene: .; CDR3 protein: CASRLLAADNTQYF
V gene: TRBV12-3/TRBV12-4; D gene: TRBD1; CDR3 protein: CASSLAGQDVSYEQYF
V gene: TRBV7-9; D gene: .; CDR3 protein: CASSPPPAGNTIYF
V gene: TRBV5-1; D gene: .; CDR3 protein: CASSLGQKRGYTF
V gene: TRBV4-1; D gene: .; CDR3 protein: CASSQDVGQRTEAFF
V gene: TRBV29-1; D gene: .; CDR3 protein: CSADPQETQYF
V gene: TRBV3-1; D gene: TRBD2; CDR3 protein: CASSQDRYASGGGEQFF
V gene: TRBV12-3/TRBV12-4; D gene: .; CDR3 protein: CASRQASGANVLTF
V gene: TRBV15; D gene: .; CDR3 protein: CATSEASGGEQYF
V gene: TRBV2; D gene: .; CDR3 protein: CASSGFWGGELFF
V gene: TRBV3-1; D gene: TRBD1; CDR3 protein: CASSQTNRGADGYTF
V gene: TRBV28; D gene: .; CDR3 protein: CASSPTAQVYNEQFF
V gene: TRBV4-3; D gene: TRBD1; CDR3 protein: CASSARTGLPFPEAFF
V gene: TRBV6-6; D gene: TRBD1; CDR3 protein: CATPGTGLNYGYTF
V gene: TRBV19; D gene: .; CDR3 protein: CASTVQGTSTGELFF
V gene: TRBV7-2; D gene: .; CDR3 protein: CASSFRQSTDTQYF
V gene: TRBV5-1; D gene: .; CDR3 protein: CASSLGGHTQPQHF
V gene: TRBV7-9; D gene: TRBD1; CDR3 protein: CASSPHPLTGPVAEAFF
V gene: TRBV20-1; D gene: TRBD2; CDR3 protein: CSARVPIAGVRTDTQYF
V gene: TRBV7-2; D gene: TRBD1; CDR3 protein: CASSLTSPGTGGDEKLFF
V gene: TRBV5-1; D gene: .; CDR3 protein: CASSLALDEWFF
V gene: TRBV12-3/TRBV12-4; D gene: TRBD2; CDR3 protein: CASSFAGGLSTDTQYF
V gene: TRBV18; D gene: TRBD2; CDR3 protein: CASSSTSGYYEQYF
V gene: TRBV5-1; D gene: .; CDR3 protein: CASSPMAWGSQTYEQYF
V gene: TRBV6-6; D gene: .; CDR3 protein: CASIILGGKAYEAFF